This passage covers 27 T cell receptor beta chains from one sample sequenced in a study of blood T cell repertoires in COVID-19. The assay was immunoSEQ multiplex PCR, and TCRdb's table has in-frame clones only and misses some. The repertoire consists of some 240,000 clones, with around 84% occurring once and the leading ten covering around 1.5%. Source material: peripheral blood. The receptors here all came from a woman between 40 and 50 years old who had recovered from COVID-19.

V is TRBV5-1 and J is TRBJ1-1, with D possibly matching TRBD1 (5 bases). Germline V CDR1 and CDR2: SGHRS, YFSETQ. CDR3 length: 14 residues. Trimming shortened V by 6 bases and J by 4 bases, and 16 bases separated the two germline ends. CDR3 region: CASTLTGGFTEAFF. The CDR3, as DNA: TGCGCCAGCACGCTCACGGGGGGTTTCACTGAAGCTTTCTTT.

The chain recombines TRBV19 with TRBJ2-1, with D unresolved. This CDR3 spans 14 amino acids. Trimming stripped 6 bases from V and 1 base from J, with 10 bases between. Germline V gene data show CDR1 as LNHDA and CDR2 as SQIVND (reference sequence). CDR3 DNA sequence: TGTGCCAGTAGAGACATTCAATCCTACAATGAGCAGTTCTTC. It codes for CASRDIQSYNEQFF.

In its sample, this clone was seen once. The chain recombines TRBV19 with TRBJ1-1, with 7 bases lining up with TRBD1. Germline V CDR1 and CDR2: LNHDA, SQIVND (reference sequence). This CDR3 comprises 14 residues. V shed 4 bases and J 4 bases; nucleotides not matched to a gene: 6. The CDR3 bases are TGTGCCAGTAGTACCTACAGGGGCGGCACTGAAGCTTTCTTT. This translates into CASSTYRGGTEAFF. Full variable domain (rest looked up from reference TRBV19 and TRBJ1-1): DGGITQSPKYLFRKEGQNVTLSCEQNLNHDAMYWYRQDPGQGLRLIYYSQIVNDFQKGDIAEGYSVSREKKESFPLTVTSAQKNPTAFYLCASSTYRGGTEAFFGQGTRLTVV.

The genes are TRBV27 and TRBJ2-2, with D maybe TRBD1 (5 bases). With 2 bases removed from V and 5 bases from J, the gap between germline ends came to 12 bases. The germline V gene encodes CDR1 MNHEY and CDR2 SMNVEV (reference sequence). The CDR3 runs 15 residues. The CDR3 bases are TGTGCCAGCAGTTTAATTGGGGCAGGTACCGGGGAGCTGTTTTTT. Translating gives CASSLIGAGTGELFF.

The CDR3 loop is CASSSDRATNEKLFF. CDR3 in DNA: TGTGCCAGTAGTAGCGACCGGGCAACTAATGAAAAACTGTTTTTT. The chain combines TRBV19 with TRBJ1-4; no clear D. V dropped 4 bases and J dropped 0 bases, with 9 bases sitting between them. The CDR3 loop spans 15 amino acids. Germline V gene data show CDR1 as LNHDA and CDR2 as SQIVND (reference sequence). Using reference TRBV19 and TRBJ1-4 for the parts outside the CDR3, the full variable domain is DGGITQSPKYLFRKEGQNVTLSCEQNLNHDAMYWYRQDPGQGLRLIYYSQIVNDFQKGDIAEGYSVSREKKESFPLTVTSAQKNPTAFYLCASSSDRATNEKLFFGSGTQLSVL.

The V and J genes are TRBV6-2 or TRBV6-3 and TRBJ2-7, with 9 bases fitting TRBD1. In germline, CDR1 is MNHEY, CDR2 SVGEGT. CDR3 size: 16 residues. V dropped 2 bases and J dropped 2; count of bases not matched to a gene: 7. The CDR3 DNA is TGTGCCAGCAGTTACAATGGGACAGGGCGGACCTACGAGCAGTACTTC. Translating it yields CASSYNGTGRTYEQYF.

V is TRBV5-6 and J is TRBJ2-3; possible D gene TRBD2, 6 bases. Germline V CDR1 and CDR2: SGHDT, YYEEEE. V gave up 3 bases and J gave up 5 bases, with 19 bases separating them. The CDR3 has 16 residues. The chain's CDR3 is CASSSVSRGIRDTQYF. The CDR3 bases are TGTGCCAGCAGCTCTGTTTCTCGGGGGATACGAGATACGCAGTATTTT. The full variable domain, rest sourced from reference TRBV5-6 and TRBJ2-3, is DAGVTQSPTHLIKTRGQQVTLRCSPKSGHDTVSWYQQALGQGPQFIFQYYEEEERQRGNFPDRFSGHQFPNYSSELNVNALLLGDSALYLCASSSVSRGIRDTQYFGPGTRLTVL.

This rearrangement joins TRBV11-2 to TRBJ1-6; D gene uncertain. The CDR3 is 15 amino acids. V was cut by 1 base and J by 10 bases, with 14 bases left in between. Looked up from germline, CDR1 is SGHAT and CDR2 is FQNNGV. DNA for the CDR3: TGTGCCAGCAGCTTAGCAAGGGAGATTGGGTCACCCCTCCACTTT. Translating gives CASSLAREIGSPLHF.

The rearrangement uses TRBV20-1 and TRBJ2-2, with D perhaps matching TRBD2 (6 bases). V was shortened by 3 bases and J by 7 bases, with 15 bases between the two germline ends. The germline gives CDR1 DFQATT, CDR2 SNEGSKA (reference sequence). The CDR3 is 14 amino acids. The CDR3 spells CSASYERADGELFF. In DNA, the CDR3 is TGCAGTGCTAGTTACGAGCGGGCGGACGGGGAGCTGTTTTTT.

This chain uses TRBV5-1 with TRBJ1-5; 9 bases map to TRBD1. V lost 2 bases and J lost 7; bases outside the gene matches: 1. Germline V gives CDR1 SGHRS, CDR2 YFSETQ. The CDR3 has 13 amino acids. This CDR3 reads CASSFGQGQPQHF. The DNA of the CDR3 is TGCGCCAGCAGCTTCGGACAGGGGCAGCCCCAGCATTTT.

The chain has TRBV4-2 and TRBJ2-7; D possibly corresponds to TRBD2 (5 bases). Trimming removed 5 bases from V and 3 bases from J, with 14 bases in between. The germline V gene encodes CDR1 LGHNA and CDR2 YNFKEQ. The CDR3 has 14 residues. This CDR3 is CASSSVEGDYEQYF. DNA for the CDR3: TGTGCCAGCAGCTCCGTCGAGGGTGACTACGAGCAGTACTTC.

The CDR3 DNA follows: TGTGCCACCAGCTTACAGTTCGATCAGCCCCAGCATTTT. This gives the protein CATSLQFDQPQHF. The chain carries TRBV15 and TRBJ1-5, with no clear D. Germline CDR1 LNHNV, CDR2 YYDKDF (reference sequence). The CDR3 is made up of 13 amino acids. The V end was cut by 5 bases, the J end by 5 bases, with 10 bases between.

A note on this clone: The identical CDR3 is also encoded by other nucleotide sequences in the sample. The rearrangement uses TRBV5-4 and TRBJ1-2, with a possible D match to TRBD1 (6 bases). V lost 4 bases and J 4 bases, leaving 8 bases between the germline ends. CDR1 is SGHNT and CDR2 is YYREEE in the germline V gene (reference sequence). The CDR3 runs 12 residues. This CDR3 reads CASSLDSYGYTF. CDR3 DNA sequence: TGTGCCAGCAGCCTGGACAGCTATGGCTACACCTTC.

The V gene is TRBV4-3, the J gene TRBJ2-3, with 7 bases identical to TRBD1. This CDR3 spans 15 amino acids. Germline-derived CDR1 and CDR2 are LGHNA and YSLEER. V lost 4 bases and J lost 4; bases outside the gene matches: 8. The CDR3 reads CASSRIGGASDTQYF. The CDR3 DNA reads as TGCGCCAGCAGCCGAATAGGGGGCGCCTCAGATACGCAGTATTTT.

The rearrangement joins TRBV25-1 to TRBJ1-2; 7 bases map to TRBD1. CDR3 length: 16 amino acids. The ends lost 2 bases at V and 5 bases at J; junction bases unmatched: 11. In germline, CDR1 is MGHDK, CDR2 SYGVNS. CDR3 region: CASSEMGQGGAYGYTF. The CDR3 coding sequence is TGTGCCAGCAGTGAAATGGGTCAGGGGGGCGCGTATGGCTACACCTTC.

This clone was recorded a few times. The chain employs TRBV5-8 and TRBJ1-5, with D maybe TRBD1 (6 bases). Per the germline V gene, CDR1 is SGHTS and CDR2 is YDEGEE. Trimming removed 4 bases from V and 7 bases from J, with 15 bases in between. The CDR3 has 14 amino acids. The CDR3 protein is CASSNFWGRQPQHF. The CDR3 DNA reads TGTGCCAGCAGCAATTTTTGGGGGCGACAGCCCCAGCATTTT.

The chain uses TRBV14 and TRBJ2-6, with unresolved D. The germline V gene has CDR1 SGHDN and CDR2 FVKESK. CDR3 length equals 17 residues. The ends were cut back, 2 bases at V and 1 base at J, with 12 bases in the middle. The CDR3 nucleotides read TGTGCCAGCAGCCAATCCAGCCGCAGGTCTGGGGCCAACGTCCTGACTTTC. Its translation: CASSQSSRRSGANVLTF.

CDR3 region: CATSRDLGSGNTIYF. CDR3 DNA: TGTGCCACCAGCAGAGATCTAGGCTCTGGAAACACCATATATTTT. The genes are TRBV15 and TRBJ1-3; no clear D gene. Germline values: CDR1 LNHNV, CDR2 YYDKDF (reference sequence). This CDR3 spans 15 amino acids. V lost 0 bases and J lost 0, with 6 bases in between.

The chain uses TRBV6-5 and TRBJ2-2; D is ambiguous. The CDR3 runs 15 residues. V was shortened by 5 bases and J by 5 bases, with 15 bases between the two germline ends. In germline, CDR1 is MNHEY, CDR2 SVGAGI. The CDR3 bases are TGTGCCAGCAGTAAGCAGGCTGGGTGGACCGGGGAGCTGTTTTTT. This encodes CASSKQAGWTGELFF.

The chain employs TRBV7-2 and TRBJ2-3; 12 bases are shared with TRBD2. Germline CDR1 SGHTA, CDR2 FQGNSA. The CDR3 contains 19 residues. The V gene end was trimmed by 0 bases and the J gene end by 3 bases; junction bases not matched to a gene: 10. The CDR3 DNA sequence: TGTGCCAGCAGCTTAGCGGGCTCTAGCGGGGGGGCCGTGACAGATACGCAGTATTTT. Translating gives CASSLAGSSGGAVTDTQYF. Complete variable domain (other parts from reference TRBV7-2 and TRBJ2-3): GAGVSQSPSNKVTEKGKDVELRCDPISGHTALYWYRQSLGQGLEFLIYFQGNSAPDKSGLPSDRFSAERTGGSVSTLTIQRTQQEDSAVYLCASSLAGSSGGAVTDTQYFGPGTRLTVL.

The chain has TRBV20-1 and TRBJ1-5; weak D call: TRBD1 (6 bases). This CDR3 is 14 amino acids long. V was shortened by 3 bases and J by 6 bases, with 15 bases between the two germline ends. The V gene's germline CDR1 is DFQATT and CDR2 SNEGSKA (reference sequence). The CDR3 region has the DNA TGCAGTGCTAGTCACTCAGGGGAGTCTCAGCCCCAGCATTTT. This codes for CSASHSGESQPQHF.

The rearrangement joins TRBV27 to TRBJ2-1; tentative D call: TRBD2 (5 bases). Germline loops: CDR1 MNHEY, CDR2 SMNVEV (reference sequence). The CDR3 loop spans 17 amino acids. Trimming took off 4 bases at V and 4 bases at J, with 20 bases between the two ends. CDR3 coding DNA: TGTGCCAGCAGTTCCGTAGTGGGGATCCCGGGGTACAATGAGCAGTTCTTC. Its protein is CASSSVVGIPGYNEQFF.

This clone was detected only once. The chain combines TRBV4-2 with TRBJ1-6; no clear D. The germline V gene has CDR1 LGHNA and CDR2 YNFKEQ. V was clipped by 1 base and J by 9 bases, with 10 bases between them. The CDR3 length is 14 residues. CDR3 sequence: CASSQGFEGSPLHF. For the CDR3, the DNA is TGTGCCAGCAGCCAAGGTTTCGAGGGTTCACCCCTCCACTTT.

V gene TRBV4-3 combines with J gene TRBJ1-2; D is possibly TRBD1 (6 bases). In germline, CDR1 is LGHNA, CDR2 YSLEER. The CDR3 has 14 amino acids. V was cut by 3 bases and J by 8 bases, with 16 bases left in between. The CDR3 DNA follows: TGCGCCAGCAGCCAGGACGGCCAGGGGCTGGGCTACACCTTC. It encodes CASSQDGQGLGYTF.

Only a few counts were recorded for this clone. V and J are TRBV5-1 and TRBJ2-7, with TRBD1 matching 8 bases. This CDR3 has 15 residues. Trimming removed 4 bases from V and 5 bases from J; junction bases left unmatched: 11. The germline V gene encodes CDR1 SGHRS and CDR2 YFSETQ. The CDR3 reads CASSKDRVPSDEQYF. The CDR3 DNA reads TGCGCCAGCAGCAAGGACAGGGTCCCCTCGGACGAGCAGTACTTC. Full variable domain (missing parts from reference TRBV5-1 and TRBJ2-7): KAGVTQTPRYLIKTRGQQVTLSCSPISGHRSVSWYQQTPGQGLQFLFEYFSETQRNKGNFPGRFSGRQFSNSRSEMNVSTLELGDSALYLCASSKDRVPSDEQYFGPGTRLTVT.

The chain uses TRBV11-2 and TRBJ2-1; 8 bases are a match to TRBD1. Germline lookup yields CDR1 SGHAT and CDR2 FQNNGV. The length of the CDR3 is 15 residues. Losses at the gene ends were 4 bases for V and 8 bases for J; bases not matched to a gene: 10. The chain's CDR3 is CASSSGQGQGDEQFF. The CDR3 DNA is TGTGCCAGCAGCTCCGGACAGGGTCAAGGGGATGAGCAGTTCTTC.

This clone was counted a few times. This chain connects TRBV4-2 to TRBJ2-1, with D hard to call. The germline CDR1 and CDR2 sequences are LGHNA and YNFKEQ. The CDR3 extends over 16 amino acids. V was trimmed by 0 bases and J by 10 bases, leaving 19 bases between them. CDR3 residues: CASSQDSSLDRSEQFF. The CDR3 DNA follows: TGTGCCAGCAGCCAAGATTCGAGTTTGGATAGGAGCGAGCAGTTCTTC.